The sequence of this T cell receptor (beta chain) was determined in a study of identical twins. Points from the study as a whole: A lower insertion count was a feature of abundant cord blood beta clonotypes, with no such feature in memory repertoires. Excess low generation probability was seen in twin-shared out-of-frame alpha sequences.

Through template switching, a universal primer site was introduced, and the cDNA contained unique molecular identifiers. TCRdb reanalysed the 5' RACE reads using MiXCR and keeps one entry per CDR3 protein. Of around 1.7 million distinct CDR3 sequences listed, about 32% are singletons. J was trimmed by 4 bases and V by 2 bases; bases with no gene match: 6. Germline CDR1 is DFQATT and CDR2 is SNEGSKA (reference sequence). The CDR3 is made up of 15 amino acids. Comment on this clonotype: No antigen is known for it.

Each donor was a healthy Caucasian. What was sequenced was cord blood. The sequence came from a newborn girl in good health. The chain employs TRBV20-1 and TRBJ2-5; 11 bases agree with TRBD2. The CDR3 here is CSARLAGGWRETQYF. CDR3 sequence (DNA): TGCAGTGCTAGACTAGCGGGAGGTTGGAGAGAGACCCAGTACTTC.